In this sample, the clone carrying this TCR beta chain turned up a few times. What it binds is unknown. Each CDR3 protein gets one entry after TCRdb re-called the 5' RACE reads with MiXCR. Among some 37,000 distinct CDR3 sequences listed, approximately 17% were seen once. The entry originates in a study of CD8 T cells in ankylosing spondylitis. The CDR3 is made up of 15 amino acids. The V gene's germline CDR1 is SGHKS and CDR2 YYEKEE (reference sequence). V was pared by 4 bases and J by 7 bases, with 17 bases between. Broader study findings: Matched ankylosing spondylitis synovial fluid reportedly contained a significantly enriched population of disease-linked clones.

Sequences were obtained from blood. The TCR was taken from a male donor with ankylosing spondylitis or in good health (not recorded which). The chain has TRBV5-5 and TRBJ1-4; D remains ambiguous. CDR3 DNA: TGTGCCAGCAGCCCTCCGGGCCTGGGGAGTGAAAAACTGTTTTTT. Its protein product is CASSPPGLGSEKLFF.